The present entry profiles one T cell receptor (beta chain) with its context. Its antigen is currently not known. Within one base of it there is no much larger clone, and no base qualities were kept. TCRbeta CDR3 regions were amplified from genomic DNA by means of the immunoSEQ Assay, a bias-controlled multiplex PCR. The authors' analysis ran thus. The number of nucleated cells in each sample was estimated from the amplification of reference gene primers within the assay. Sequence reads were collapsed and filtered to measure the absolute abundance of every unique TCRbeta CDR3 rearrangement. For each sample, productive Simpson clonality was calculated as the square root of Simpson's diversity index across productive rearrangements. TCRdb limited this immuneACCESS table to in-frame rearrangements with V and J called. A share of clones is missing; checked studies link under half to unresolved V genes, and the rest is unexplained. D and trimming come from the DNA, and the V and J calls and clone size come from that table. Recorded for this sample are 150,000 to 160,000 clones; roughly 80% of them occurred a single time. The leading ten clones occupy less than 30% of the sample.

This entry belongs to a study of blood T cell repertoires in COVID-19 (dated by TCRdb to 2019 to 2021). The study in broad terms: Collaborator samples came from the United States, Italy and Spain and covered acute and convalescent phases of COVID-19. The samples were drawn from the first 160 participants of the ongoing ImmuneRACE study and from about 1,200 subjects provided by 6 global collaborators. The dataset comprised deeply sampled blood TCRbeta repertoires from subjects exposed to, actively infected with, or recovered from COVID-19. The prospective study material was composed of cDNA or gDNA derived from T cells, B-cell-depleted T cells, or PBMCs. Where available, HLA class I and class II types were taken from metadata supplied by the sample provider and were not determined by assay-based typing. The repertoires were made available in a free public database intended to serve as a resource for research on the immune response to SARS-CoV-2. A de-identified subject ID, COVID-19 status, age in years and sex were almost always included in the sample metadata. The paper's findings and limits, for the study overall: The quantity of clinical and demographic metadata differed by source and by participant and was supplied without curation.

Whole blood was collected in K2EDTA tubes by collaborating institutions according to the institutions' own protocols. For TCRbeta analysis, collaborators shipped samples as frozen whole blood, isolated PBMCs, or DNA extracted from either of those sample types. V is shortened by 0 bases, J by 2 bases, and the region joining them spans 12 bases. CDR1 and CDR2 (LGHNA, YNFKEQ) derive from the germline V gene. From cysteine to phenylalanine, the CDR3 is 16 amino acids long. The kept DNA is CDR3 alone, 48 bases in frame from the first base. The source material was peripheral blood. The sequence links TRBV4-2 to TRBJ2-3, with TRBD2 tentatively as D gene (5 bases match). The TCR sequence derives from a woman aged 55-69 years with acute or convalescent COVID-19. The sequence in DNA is TGTGCCAGCAGCCAAGATGGGTACGGGGTCACAGATACGCAGTATTTT. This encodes CASSQDGYGVTDTQYF.